This T cell receptor beta chain originates from a study of T cells expressing NK-cell markers. Study-wide findings and caveats: These clonotypes additionally ranked first within the CD3+CD56-NKG2C+ fraction of a few donors.

TCRdb reprocessed the 5' RACE reads and keeps a single row for each CDR3 protein, giving no DNA. This sample lists 150,000 to 170,000 distinct CDR3 sequences; its ten largest clones have roughly a third. Looked up from germline, CDR1 is SGHTA and CDR2 is FQGTGA. The length of the CDR3 is 15 residues. About this clonotype: What it recognizes is unknown.

This TCR was recovered from a woman aged 45-65 years in good health. J is TRBJ2-3 and V is TRBV7-3; without DNA, the TCRdb call of TRBD1 cannot be checked. Input material: blood T cells: a sorted CD56 or NKG2C T cell subset, CD4+ or CD8+ T cells, or bulk PBMC T cells (not recorded which). CDR3: CASSHDGMFTDTQYF. The full variable domain, completed using reference TRBV7-3 and TRBJ2-3, is GAGVSQTPSNKVTEKGKYVELRCDPISGHTALYWYRQSLGQGPEFLIYFQGTGAADDSGLPNDRFFAVRPEGSVSTLKIQRTERGDSAVYLCASSHDGMFTDTQYFGPGTRLTVL.